These T cell receptor beta chains were read from a single sample in a study of blood T cell repertoires in COVID-19. The method was immunoSEQ multiplex PCR; TCRdb's version includes in-frame clones alone and lacks a portion of them. In the table there are tens of thousands of clones, 85% to 90% of which are singletons. Sequenced sample: peripheral blood. These receptors all stem from a human donor in a cohort sampled during active COVID-19. Both conserved end residues are part of each CDR3.

v_gene: TRBV7-2; j_gene: TRBJ2-7; CDR3aa: CASSLVYNYEQYF
v_gene: TRBV3-1/TRBV3-2; j_gene: TRBJ1-1; CDR3aa: CASSFYNTEAFF
v_gene: TRBV12-3/TRBV12-4; j_gene: TRBJ1-2; CDR3aa: CASSLGQNYGYTF
v_gene: TRBV7-3; j_gene: TRBJ1-1; CDR3aa: CASSLEVGAYTEAFF
v_gene: TRBV7-9; j_gene: TRBJ2-1; CDR3aa: CASSFPRQYNEQFF
v_gene: TRBV10-1; j_gene: TRBJ2-7; CDR3aa: CASSPDFAYEQYF
v_gene: TRBV24-1; j_gene: TRBJ2-5; CDR3aa: CATSDPGTRSGETQYF
v_gene: TRBV5-1; j_gene: TRBJ2-7; CDR3aa: CASSVNRETYEQYF
v_gene: TRBV2; j_gene: TRBJ2-5; CDR3aa: CASSGLAGAETQYF
v_gene: TRBV6-1; j_gene: TRBJ1-3; CDR3aa: CASSESRGNTIYF
v_gene: TRBV5-5; j_gene: TRBJ2-7; CDR3aa: CASSPRDTFYEQYF
v_gene: TRBV25-1; j_gene: TRBJ2-7; CDR3aa: CASSGTLPGYEQYF
v_gene: TRBV6-4; j_gene: TRBJ2-2; CDR3aa: CASSRSLSNTGELFF
v_gene: TRBV4-2; j_gene: TRBJ2-3; CDR3aa: CASTPRTGPFIGLAGEASTDTQYF
v_gene: TRBV19; j_gene: TRBJ2-5; CDR3aa: CASSDPGSETQYF
v_gene: TRBV19; j_gene: TRBJ2-4; CDR3aa: CASSMEGAPAKNIQYF
v_gene: TRBV5-4; j_gene: TRBJ1-5; CDR3aa: CASIRKDRTGYQPQHF
v_gene: TRBV2; j_gene: TRBJ2-1; CDR3aa: CASTNGGAYNEQFF
v_gene: TRBV19; j_gene: TRBJ1-2; CDR3aa: CASSFRQGAVYGYTF
v_gene: TRBV5-4; j_gene: TRBJ1-3; CDR3aa: CASSLGQGGGNTIYF
v_gene: TRBV5-1; j_gene: TRBJ1-1; CDR3aa: CASSLTWTGGTEAFF
v_gene: TRBV28; j_gene: TRBJ2-7; CDR3aa: CASSETSGSLYEQYF
v_gene: TRBV6-1; j_gene: TRBJ2-7; CDR3aa: CASRETGLAGGPYEQYF
v_gene: TRBV28; j_gene: TRBJ1-5; CDR3aa: CASSPNRGRGQPQHF
v_gene: TRBV4-2; j_gene: TRBJ2-1; CDR3aa: CASSQGLVVYNEQFF
v_gene: TRBV5-6; j_gene: TRBJ2-7; CDR3aa: CASNDRTPTYEQYF
v_gene: TRBV2; j_gene: TRBJ1-5; CDR3aa: CASSEHSNQPQHF
v_gene: TRBV9; j_gene: TRBJ1-3; CDR3aa: CASSVGGGGNTIYF
v_gene: TRBV19; j_gene: TRBJ2-1; CDR3aa: CASSTLTSVREDEQFF
v_gene: TRBV28; j_gene: TRBJ1-6; CDR3aa: CASSPGQGRSPLHF
v_gene: TRBV2; j_gene: TRBJ2-1; CDR3aa: CASSVRGGAYNEQFF
v_gene: TRBV7-2; j_gene: TRBJ2-7; CDR3aa: CASSSQLAGDHYEQYF
v_gene: TRBV7-8; j_gene: TRBJ1-1; CDR3aa: CASSSQTGAAYTEAFF
v_gene: TRBV7-9; j_gene: TRBJ1-2; CDR3aa: CASSLAGAEYGYTF
v_gene: TRBV9; j_gene: TRBJ1-1; CDR3aa: CASSFQADNTEAFF
v_gene: TRBV5-8; j_gene: TRBJ2-2; CDR3aa: CASSNPGTSINTGELFF
v_gene: TRBV5-4; j_gene: TRBJ2-1; CDR3aa: CASSFDSGRRNEQFF
v_gene: TRBV6-5; j_gene: TRBJ1-2; CDR3aa: CASSPRTGGVGYTF
v_gene: TRBV30; j_gene: TRBJ2-2; CDR3aa: CAWSLGEGALFF